Shown below are 27 T cell receptor beta chains from a single sample sequenced in a study of OX40 agonist ivuxolimab in advanced cancers. Assay used: immunoSEQ multiplex PCR; TCRdb lists only in-frame clones, some missing. There are some 25,000 clones in the sample; around 85% occur only once, and approximately 42% lies in the top ten. The starting material was CD4+ or CD8+ T cells sorted from blood, obtained in a trial of the OX40 agonist ivuxolimab. The source is an adult with an advanced solid tumor such as melanoma, head and neck, liver or kidney cancer.

V and J are TRBV5-1 and TRBJ2-2; 10 bases match TRBD2. The CDR3 consists of 15 residues. Germline V lookup: CDR1 SGHRS, CDR2 YFSETQ. Germline trimming cut 4 bases from V and 7 bases from J; bases unmatched to any gene: 7. The CDR3 sequence is CASSPGLAGVGELFF. DNA for the CDR3: TGCGCCAGCAGCCCCGGGCTAGCGGGAGTCGGGGAGCTGTTTTTT.

The gene calls are TRBV5-4 and TRBJ1-3; TRBD1 agrees at 11 bases. Looked up from germline, CDR1 is SGHNT and CDR2 is YYREEE (reference sequence). This CDR3 contains 15 residues. V trimming: 3 bases; J trimming: 3 bases; junction bases outside the gene matches: 2. The CDR3 loop is CASSWGTGGGNTIYF. Written as DNA, the CDR3 is TGTGCCAGCAGCTGGGGGACAGGGGGTGGAAACACCATATATTTT.

The chain has TRBV25-1 and TRBJ2-5, with 7 positions matching TRBD2. Germline CDR1 is MGHDK and CDR2 is SYGVNS. This CDR3 has 16 amino acids. V shed 0 bases and J 5 bases; nucleotides not matched to a gene: 9. The CDR3 DNA sequence: TGTGCCAGCAGTGAATACCCCTCGGGAGGCCGTGAGACCCAGTACTTC. Translation: CASSEYPSGGRETQYF.

The chain couples TRBV5-1 to TRBJ1-2; 7 nucleotides align to TRBD1. This CDR3 is 13 amino acids long. Trimming at V came to 2 bases and at J to 3 bases, leaving 1 base not matched to a gene. CDR1 and CDR2 from the germline V gene are SGHRS and YFSETQ. The CDR3 is CASSLGQDYGYTF. CDR3 in DNA: TGCGCCAGCAGCTTAGGACAGGACTATGGCTACACCTTC.

The chain uses TRBV4-1 and TRBJ2-7, with D possibly TRBD1 on 6 matching bases. The CDR3 consists of 15 residues. Germline CDR1 and CDR2: MGHRA and YSYEKL. Trimming shortened V by 0 bases and J by 0 bases, and 9 bases separated the two germline ends. CDR3: CASSQEKGVSYEQYF. CDR3 nucleotides: TGCGCCAGCAGCCAAGAAAAGGGGGTCTCCTACGAGCAGTACTTC.

J is TRBJ2-7 and V is TRBV28; 8 nucleotides align to TRBD2. The germline CDR1 and CDR2 sequences are MDHEN and SYDVKM. V trimming: 5 bases; J trimming: 1 base; junction bases outside the gene matches: 4. The CDR3 is 14 residues long. The DNA of the CDR3 is TGTGCCAGCAGTAGCCGGGAGGGGTCCTACGAGCAGTACTTC. This encodes CASSSREGSYEQYF.

The J gene is TRBJ2-7, the V gene TRBV19, with D maybe TRBD2 (6 bases). The germline V and J ends were trimmed by 5 bases and 4 bases, with 18 bases remaining between them. The CDR3 is 15 amino acids. CDR1 and CDR2 from the germline V gene are LNHDA and SQIVND (reference sequence). The CDR3 DNA reads as TGTGCCAGTAGTTCGGGTCCTCCGGGGGTTTACGAGCAGTACTTC. Amino acids: CASSSGPPGVYEQYF. Variable domain in full (rest from reference TRBV19 and TRBJ2-7): DGGITQSPKYLFRKEGQNVTLSCEQNLNHDAMYWYRQDPGQGLRLIYYSQIVNDFQKGDIAEGYSVSREKKESFPLTVTSAQKNPTAFYLCASSSGPPGVYEQYFGPGTRLTVT.

V usage is TRBV27 and J usage is TRBJ1-5; TRBD1 might be the D (5 bases). This CDR3 region has 14 residues. The ends were cut back, 6 bases at V and 4 bases at J, with 13 bases in the middle. Germline V gives CDR1 MNHEY, CDR2 SMNVEV (reference sequence). CDR3 sequence reads: CASRRGEGNQPQHF. The DNA of the CDR3 is TGTGCCAGCAGAAGGGGAGAGGGGAATCAGCCCCAGCATTTT.

V usage is TRBV5-1 and J usage is TRBJ2-2; D unresolved. Trimming shortened V by 3 bases and J by 4 bases, and 4 bases separated the two germline ends. This CDR3 is built from 12 residues. Germline values: CDR1 SGHRS, CDR2 YFSETQ. As DNA, the CDR3 is TGCGCCAGCAGCTCTTCCACCGGGGAGCTGTTTTTT. Its translation: CASSSSTGELFF.

The chain recombines TRBV5-6 with TRBJ2-7; TRBD2 matches 7 bases. With V trimmed by 0 bases and J by 0 bases, 9 bases remained unmatched. The length of the CDR3 is 17 residues. Germline V gene lookup returns CDR1 SGHDT and CDR2 YYEEEE. Here the CDR3 reads CASSLVRASGRSYEQYF. DNA of the CDR3: TGTGCCAGCAGCTTGGTTCGGGCTAGCGGTCGCTCCTACGAGCAGTACTTC.

This sequence joins TRBV12-5 and TRBJ1-5; D might be TRBD1 (6 bases). The length of the CDR3 is 15 residues. Trimming stripped 3 bases from V and 2 bases from J, with 11 bases between. Germline-derived CDR1 and CDR2 are LGHNT and FRNRAP. CDR3 loop: CASGFLGAGNQPQHF. DNA for the CDR3: TGTGCTAGTGGTTTTCTGGGGGCGGGCAATCAGCCCCAGCATTTT.

The rearrangement links TRBV4-1 to TRBJ1-1; D remains ambiguous. This CDR3 region has 16 residues. The germline CDR1 and CDR2 sequences are MGHRA and YSYEKL. Trimming pared 0 bases from V and 0 bases from J, leaving 11 bases between. This CDR3 reads CASSQDLGNLNTEAFF. CDR3 nucleotides: TGCGCCAGCAGCCAAGACCTGGGCAACCTGAACACTGAAGCTTTCTTT.

The V gene is TRBV19, the J gene TRBJ2-1, with 14 bases fitting TRBD2. Germline CDR1 LNHDA, CDR2 SQIVND (reference sequence). V was clipped by 2 bases and J by 4 bases; unmatched bases: 4. The CDR3 is made up of 17 amino acids. CDR3 nucleotides: TGTGCCAGTAGTATACGACTAGCGGGAGGGCCGTACAATGAGCAGTTCTTC. Amino acids: CASSIRLAGGPYNEQFF.

The genes are TRBV4-2 and TRBJ1-1, with D possibly TRBD1 on 5 matching bases. CDR3 size: 16 residues. V shed 4 bases and J shed 5 bases, with 20 bases lying between them. CDR1 and CDR2 (germline): LGHNA, YNFKEQ. The CDR3: CASSPDTGIGDTEAFF. CDR3 sequence (DNA): TGTGCCAGCAGCCCCGACACCGGAATAGGGGATACTGAAGCTTTCTTT.

The chain is built from TRBV4-1 and TRBJ2-7; D is possibly TRBD1 or TRBD2 (6 bases each). The CDR3 totals 16 residues. With 0 bases removed from V and 2 bases from J, the gap between germline ends came to 14 bases. CDR1 is MGHRA, CDR2 YSYEKL, per germline. The DNA for the CDR3 is TGCGCCAGCAGCCAAGATCAAGCGGAGGGGGCCTACGAGCAGTACTTC. Translated: CASSQDQAEGAYEQYF.

The chain joins TRBV2 to TRBJ2-7; TRBD2 agrees at 7 bases. The CDR3 runs to 15 residues. Germline loops: CDR1 SNHLY, CDR2 FYNNEI. The V and J ends lost 3 bases and 5 bases, in that order; junction bases with no gene match: 10. The CDR3 coding sequence is TGTGCCAGCAGTGAGGTAACCGGACTAGGAGACGAGCAGTACTTC. Residues: CASSEVTGLGDEQYF.

On this clone: Other DNA variants within this sample encode the same CDR3. The chain is built from TRBV9 and TRBJ2-3; either TRBD1 or TRBD2 may fit D (5 bases each). The CDR3 is 14 residues long. V was shortened by 0 bases and J by 1 base, with 6 bases between the two germline ends. The germline V gene encodes CDR1 SGDLS and CDR2 YYNGEE. This CDR3 is CASSVVGGTDTQYF. CDR3 in DNA: TGTGCCAGCAGCGTAGTGGGGGGCACAGATACGCAGTATTTT.

The rearrangement joins TRBV11-2 to TRBJ2-3, with TRBD2 matching over 9 bases. CDR1 is SGHAT and CDR2 is FQNNGV in the germline V gene. The CDR3 extends over 15 amino acids. Losses at the gene ends were 7 bases for V and 5 bases for J; bases not matched to a gene: 10. CDR3 nucleotides: TGTGCCAGCACCATGGGAGCGGGAGGAGGAGATACGCAGTATTTT. Protein sequence: CASTMGAGGGDTQYF.

The CDR3 region has the DNA TGTGCCAGCAGCTTTGGGTATAACGAGCAGTACTTC. Its protein is CASSFGYNEQYF. The chain recombines TRBV7-9 with TRBJ2-7; the D is unclear. V was trimmed by 3 bases and J by 5 bases, leaving 8 bases between them. From germline, CDR1 is SEHNR and CDR2 FQNEAQ (reference sequence). The CDR3 covers 12 residues.

In its sample, this clone was seen a few times. CDR3 residues: CSVDLSATDNTEAFF. As DNA, the CDR3 is TGCAGCGTTGATCTCTCCGCGACGGACAACACTGAAGCTTTCTTT. This chain joins TRBV29-1 and TRBJ1-1; no reliable D call. V shed 3 bases and J shed 2 bases, with 16 bases lying between them. CDR1 and CDR2 (germline): SQVTM, ANQGSEA. The CDR3 consists of 15 residues.

J is TRBJ2-1 and V is TRBV21-1; TRBD1 is taken as the D call from the table, unchecked against the DNA. TRBV21-1 is shown as a pseudogene. The CDR3 length is 15 residues. This CDR3 is CASAGKGQGRNEQFF. In DNA form, the CDR3 reads TGTGCCTCCGCCGGGAAGGGACAGGGAAGAAATGAGCAGTTCTTC.

In its sample, this clone was seen a few times. For the CDR3, the DNA is TGTGCCAGCAGCCCTCGGGACAGATACTATGGCTACACCTTC. This gives the protein CASSPRDRYYGYTF. The V gene is TRBV14, the J gene TRBJ1-2, with 7 bases identical to TRBD1. Trimming cost V 4 bases and J 3 bases; bases outside gene matches: 5. Germline CDR1 SGHDN, CDR2 FVKESK. This CDR3 is 14 amino acids long.

This chain joins TRBV9 and TRBJ1-2, with TRBD1 matching over 7 bases. CDR1 is SGDLS and CDR2 is YYNGEE in the germline V gene. V was clipped by 0 bases and J by 3 bases; unmatched bases: 5. The CDR3 is made up of 15 amino acids. CDR3 in amino acids: CASSVAPGGDYGYTF. DNA of the CDR3: TGTGCCAGCAGCGTAGCTCCAGGGGGAGACTATGGCTACACCTTC. The variable domain in full, completed from reference TRBV9 and TRBJ1-2, reads DSGVTQTPKHLITATGQRVTLRCSPRSGDLSVYWYQQSLDQGLQFLIQYYNGEERAKGNILERFSAQQFPDLHSELNLSSLELGDSALYFCASSVAPGGDYGYTFGSGTRLTVV.

In regard to this clone: A far larger clone is just one base off, so this is likely a read error. The same CDR3 can be traced to other DNA sequences in this sample. The chain has TRBV5-1 and TRBJ2-7; D remains ambiguous. Per germline, CDR1 SGHRS and CDR2 YFSETQ. The CDR3 loop spans 13 amino acids. The germline V and J ends were trimmed by 4 bases and 1 base, with 9 bases remaining between them. CDR3 region: CASSPPLSYEQYF. The CDR3 bases are TGCGCCAGCAGCCCCCCACTGTCCTACGAGCAGTACTTC. Supplemented by reference TRBV5-1 and TRBJ2-7, the full variable domain reads KAGVTQTPRYLIKTRGQQVTLSCSPISGHRSVSWYQQTPGQGLQFLFEYFSETQRNKGNFPGRFSGRQFSNSRSEMNVSTLELGDSALYLCASSPPLSYEQYFGPGTRLTVT.

J is TRBJ2-1 and V is TRBV19; 12 bases match TRBD1. CDR3 length: 14 amino acids. Germline assignment: CDR1 LNHDA and CDR2 SQIVND (reference sequence). After removal of 5 bases from V and 8 bases from J, the junction contained 4 bases not matched to a gene. The CDR3 DNA sequence: TGTGCCAGTAGTCCGGGACAGGGGGCAGATGAGCAGTTCTTC. Translated, it gives CASSPGQGADEQFF.

The chain has TRBV29-1 and TRBJ1-1; D perhaps matches TRBD1 (6 bases). The CDR3 extends over 11 amino acids. Trimming took off 6 bases at V and 8 bases at J, with 13 bases between the two ends. CDR1 is SQVTM, CDR2 ANQGSEA, per germline. This CDR3 reads CSVRDGTEAFF. The CDR3 coding sequence is TGCAGCGTGAGGGACGGGACAGAAGCTTTCTTT. Full variable domain (missing parts from reference TRBV29-1 and TRBJ1-1): SAVISQKPSRDICQRGTSLTIQCQVDSQVTMMFWYRQQPGQSLTLIATANQGSEATYESGFVIDKFPISRPNLTFSTLTVSNMSPEDSSIYLCSVRDGTEAFFGQGTRLTVV.

In the case of this clone: At the DNA level, this CDR3 is encoded by other sequences in the same sample as well. V and J are TRBV7-7 and TRBJ2-7; 8 bases fit TRBD1. The CDR3 length is 14 residues. V was clipped by 5 bases and J by 0 bases; unmatched bases: 3. CDR1 SSHAT and CDR2 FNYEAQ come from the germline V gene (reference sequence). The CDR3 DNA sequence: TGTGCCAGCAGCCTGGGACAGGACTCCTACGAGCAGTACTTC. It yields the protein CASSLGQDSYEQYF.